This T cell receptor beta chain was captured in a study of T cells in Graves' hyperthyroidism and ophthalmopathy. Study-level results: Ophthalmopathy onset followed model prediction by a median approximately 6.2 months.

There were TCR beta CDR3 regions amplified from RNA transcripts. A first-round RT-PCR of the TCR CDR3 used the HTBI primer set. TCRdb ran MiXCR on the multiplex PCR reads and lists one entry per CDR3 protein. The data contain around 540,000 distinct CDR3 sequences, about 16% of them seen just once; the ten biggest clones take up around 32%. The V and J ends lost 0 bases and 6 bases respectively, with 5 bases between them. The CDR3 is made up of 12 amino acids. The germline gives CDR1 MNHEY, CDR2 SVGAGI. This clonotype was recorded a few times. The antigen is undetermined. The receptor was isolated from a woman aged 25 to 39 with Graves' ophthalmopathy. The sequencing sample was made of blood. This rearrangement joins TRBV6-5 to TRBJ2-5; no firm D call. CDR3 bases: TGTGCCAGCAGTTACTCGCCCCAGACCCAGTACTTC. Translated: CASSYSPQTQYF.